The following is a T cell receptor (beta chain) sequence with its context. With V trimmed by 7 bases and J by 0 bases, 4 bases remained unmatched. Germline V CDR1 and CDR2: LNHDA, SQIVND (reference sequence). The CDR3 length is 15 residues. This sample was included in a study of technical replicates of blood from several donors. The method was immunoSEQ multiplex PCR; TCRdb's version includes in-frame clones alone and lacks a portion of them. The sample lists about 89,000 clones, roughly 94% occurring once. Sequenced: T cells isolated from PBMCs. The TCR originated in a human donor in good health. This chain links TRBV19 with TRBJ2-1; the match to TRBD2 covers 9 bases. CDR3 region: CASNLAGDSYNEQFF. Here the CDR3 DNA reads TGTGCCAGTAATTTAGCGGGAGACTCCTACAATGAGCAGTTCTTC.